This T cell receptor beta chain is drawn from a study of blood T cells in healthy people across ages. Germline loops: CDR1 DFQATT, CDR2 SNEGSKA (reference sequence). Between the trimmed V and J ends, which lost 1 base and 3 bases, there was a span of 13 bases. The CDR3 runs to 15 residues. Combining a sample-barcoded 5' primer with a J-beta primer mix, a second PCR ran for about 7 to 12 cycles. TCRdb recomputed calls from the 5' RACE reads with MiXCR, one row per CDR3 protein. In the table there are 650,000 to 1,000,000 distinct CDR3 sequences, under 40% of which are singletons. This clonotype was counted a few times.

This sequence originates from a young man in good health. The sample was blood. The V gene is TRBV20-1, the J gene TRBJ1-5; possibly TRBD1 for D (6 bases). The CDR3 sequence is CSARASGAHNQPQHF. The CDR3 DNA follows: TGCAGTGCTAGAGCCTCGGGGGCCCACAATCAGCCCCAGCATTTT.